The 10 T cell receptor beta chains reported below all come from one sample, sequenced in a study of blood T cell repertoires in COVID-19. Assay used: immunoSEQ multiplex PCR; TCRdb lists only in-frame clones, some missing. The sample holds hundreds of thousands of clones, about 87% seen once. The sequenced sample consisted of peripheral blood. The receptor set was obtained from a woman in her twenties or thirties who had recovered from COVID-19.

J is TRBJ1-4 and V is TRBV3-1 (or the pseudogene TRBV3-2); the D gene is possibly TRBD1 (5 bases). V shed 3 bases and J shed 7 bases, with 21 bases lying between them. The CDR3 is 17 residues long. Germline values: CDR1 LGHDT, CDR2 YNNKEL (reference sequence). CDR3 DNA sequence: TGTGCCAGCAGCCATCCCAAGTATAGGGGTGGTAGTGAAAAACTGTTTTTT. This gives the protein CASSHPKYRGGSEKLFF.

The chain uses TRBV25-1 and TRBJ1-2, with D perhaps matching TRBD1 (5 bases). Germline CDR1 MGHDK, CDR2 SYGVNS. Trimming removed 6 bases from V and 8 bases from J, with 13 bases in between. The CDR3 is 12 amino acids. CDR3 DNA sequence: TGTGCCAGCAGCGAAGGGGCAACAGGCTACACCTTC. Translation: CASSEGATGYTF.

This chain connects TRBV5-4 to TRBJ2-5; TRBD2 is a possible D gene (6 bases). V shed 4 bases and J shed 5 bases, with 15 bases lying between them. The germline V gene has CDR1 SGHNT and CDR2 YYREEE (reference sequence). The CDR3 has 14 residues. The CDR3 coding sequence is TGTGCCAGCAGCCCTGGAGGGCGTGAGGAGACCCAGTACTTC. The encoded protein is CASSPGGREETQYF.

V gene TRBV6-1 combines with J gene TRBJ2-5, with TRBD2 identical over 16 bases. Germline CDR1 is MNHNS and CDR2 is SASEGT. Unmatched junction bases numbered 5, after V lost 2 bases and J lost 5 bases. The CDR3 spans 17 residues. The DNA of the CDR3 is TGTGCCAGCAGTGAACTGGGACTAGCGGGGGGGCGGGAGACCCAGTACTTC. Residues: CASSELGLAGGRETQYF.

The chain links TRBV27 to TRBJ1-2; no firm D call. Per germline, CDR1 MNHEY and CDR2 SMNVEV (reference sequence). The CDR3 loop spans 14 amino acids. V was clipped by 5 bases and J by 4 bases, with 14 bases between them. The CDR3, as DNA: TGTGCCAGCAGTCTACGACATCCCAGCTATGGCTACACCTTC. It yields the protein CASSLRHPSYGYTF.

This clone has a handful of counts. V usage is TRBV2 and J usage is TRBJ2-2; TRBD2 aligns across 12 bases. J gave up 7 bases and V 6 bases, and 6 bases lay outside the gene matches. The CDR3 runs 15 residues. Germline V lookup: CDR1 SNHLY, CDR2 FYNNEI. The CDR3 DNA sequence: TGTGCCAGCAGAACTAGCGGGGGGCATCACGGGGAGCTGTTTTTT. Amino acid sequence: CASRTSGGHHGELFF.

The V gene is TRBV6-1, the J gene TRBJ1-1, with TRBD1 as a possible D gene (6 bases). Germline CDR1 MNHNS, CDR2 SASEGT. Trimming stripped 3 bases from V and 1 base from J, with 15 bases between. The CDR3 runs 16 residues. CDR3 DNA sequence: TGTGCCAGCAGTGAGCCGAGACAGGCGACGAACACTGAAGCTTTCTTT. Protein product: CASSEPRQATNTEAFF.

The rearrangement joins TRBV4-2 to TRBJ2-3, with a tentative D call TRBD2 (6 bases). The CDR3 has 16 residues. The germline gives CDR1 LGHNA, CDR2 YNFKEQ. Trimming pared 0 bases from V and 3 bases from J, leaving 13 bases between. The CDR3: CASSQERSGWTDTQYF. The CDR3 region has the DNA TGTGCCAGCAGCCAAGAACGTAGCGGTTGGACAGATACGCAGTATTTT.

The chain carries TRBV24-1 and TRBJ2-5, with TRBD2 matching over 13 bases. The germline gives CDR1 KGHDR, CDR2 SFDVKD. This CDR3 has 16 amino acids. After removal of 4 bases from V and 5 bases from J, the junction contained 6 bases not matched to a gene. This CDR3 reads CATSDRLAGGLETQYF. The CDR3 DNA reads TGTGCCACCAGTGACAGACTAGCGGGGGGCCTGGAGACCCAGTACTTC.

The chain couples TRBV15 to TRBJ2-7; D remains ambiguous. This CDR3 comprises 14 residues. Germline V lookup: CDR1 LNHNV, CDR2 YYDKDF (reference sequence). V was trimmed by 8 bases and J by 0 bases, leaving 14 bases between them. CDR3 loop: CATQPERSSYEQYF. CDR3 DNA sequence: TGTGCCACCCAGCCGGAGAGGAGCTCCTACGAGCAGTACTTC.